The present entry profiles one T cell receptor beta chain with its context. This sample is part of a study of control samples from healthy donors and cancer patients. Sequencing was performed with immunoSEQ multiplex PCR; in TCRdb, only in-frame clones are kept and a portion is missing. The sample has roughly 180,000 clones; approximately 94% are singletons. CDR1 is LGHDT, CDR2 YNNKEL, per germline (reference sequence). The CDR3 totals 15 residues. Between the trimmed V and J ends, which lost 5 bases and 0 bases, there was a span of 12 bases. The rearrangement links TRBV3-1 (or the pseudogene TRBV3-2) to TRBJ2-3; D perhaps matches TRBD2 (6 bases). Material: blood. This receptor was taken from a woman younger than 35 in good health. DNA of the CDR3: TGTGCCAGCAGCATCCGTGGGGGGAGCACAGATACGCAGTATTTT. It specifies CASSIRGGSTDTQYF.